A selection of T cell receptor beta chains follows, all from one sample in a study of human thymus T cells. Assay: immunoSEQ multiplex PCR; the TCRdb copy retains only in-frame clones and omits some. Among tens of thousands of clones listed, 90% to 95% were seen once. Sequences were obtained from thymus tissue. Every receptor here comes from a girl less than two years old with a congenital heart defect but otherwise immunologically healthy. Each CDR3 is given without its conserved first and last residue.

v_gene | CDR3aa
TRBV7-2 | ASSWPGQRAYEQY
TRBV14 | ASSLYRDMAGNTIY
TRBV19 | ASSPGADTYEQY
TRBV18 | ASSPSVPGDTQY
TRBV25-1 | ASSDGQGAF
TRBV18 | ASSPRVSSPPGANVLT
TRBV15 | ATSRDLETGGKTDTQY
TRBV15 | ATSRGVSNYEQY
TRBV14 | ASSQDRTSGTSSYNEQF
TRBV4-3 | ASSQDRVAGPSYNEQF
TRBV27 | ASSQSGQGGNGYT
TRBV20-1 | SARPDTQY
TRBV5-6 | ASSLAGTGPLYEQY
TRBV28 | ASSSDHPGLAGVKETQY